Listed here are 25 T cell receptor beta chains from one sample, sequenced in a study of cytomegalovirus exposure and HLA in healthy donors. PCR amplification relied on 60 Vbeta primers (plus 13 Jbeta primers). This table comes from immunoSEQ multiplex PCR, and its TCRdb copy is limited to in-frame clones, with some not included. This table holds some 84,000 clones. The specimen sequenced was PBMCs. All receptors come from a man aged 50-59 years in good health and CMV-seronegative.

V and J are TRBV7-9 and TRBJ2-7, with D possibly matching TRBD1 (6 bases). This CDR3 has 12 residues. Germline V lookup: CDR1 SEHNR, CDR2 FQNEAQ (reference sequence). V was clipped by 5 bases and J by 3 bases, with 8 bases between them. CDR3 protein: CASSGQFYEQYF. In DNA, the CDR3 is TGTGCCAGCAGCGGACAGTTCTACGAGCAGTACTTC.

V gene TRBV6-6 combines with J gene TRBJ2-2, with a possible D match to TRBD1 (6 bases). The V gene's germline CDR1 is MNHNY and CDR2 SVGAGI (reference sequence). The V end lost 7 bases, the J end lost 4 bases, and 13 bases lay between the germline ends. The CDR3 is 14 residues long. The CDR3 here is CASNYIQGTGELFF. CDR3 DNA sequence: TGTGCCAGCAACTACATACAGGGCACCGGGGAGCTGTTTTTT.

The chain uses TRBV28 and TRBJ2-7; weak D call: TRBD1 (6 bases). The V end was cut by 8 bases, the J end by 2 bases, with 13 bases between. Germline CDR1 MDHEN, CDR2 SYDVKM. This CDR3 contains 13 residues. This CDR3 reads CASGGQPTYEQYF. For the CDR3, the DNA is TGTGCCAGCGGGGGACAACCAACCTACGAGCAGTACTTC.

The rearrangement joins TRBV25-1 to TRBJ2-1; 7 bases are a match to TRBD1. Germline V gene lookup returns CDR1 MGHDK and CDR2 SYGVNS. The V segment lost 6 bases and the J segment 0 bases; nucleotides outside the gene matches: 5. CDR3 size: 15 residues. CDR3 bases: TGTGCCAGCAGAAAACAGGGGAGCTCCTACAATGAGCAGTTCTTC. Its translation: CASRKQGSSYNEQFF. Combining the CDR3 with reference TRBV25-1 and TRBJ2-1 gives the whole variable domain EADIYQTPRYLVIGTGKKITLECSQTMGHDKMYWYQQDPGMELHLIHYSYGVNSTEKGDLSSESTVSRIRTEHFPLTLESARPSHTSQYLCASRKQGSSYNEQFFGPGTRLTVL.

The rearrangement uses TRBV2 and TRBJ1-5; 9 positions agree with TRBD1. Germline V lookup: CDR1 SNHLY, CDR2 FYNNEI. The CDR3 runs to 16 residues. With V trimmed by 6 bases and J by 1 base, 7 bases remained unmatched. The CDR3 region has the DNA TGTGCCAGCAGAGCCGGGACAGGGATCAGCAATCAGCCCCAGCATTTT. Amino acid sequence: CASRAGTGISNQPQHF.

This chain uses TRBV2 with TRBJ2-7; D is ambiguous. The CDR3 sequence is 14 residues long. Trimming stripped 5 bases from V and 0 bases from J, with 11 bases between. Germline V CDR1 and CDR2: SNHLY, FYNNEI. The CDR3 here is CASSLTVSSYEQYF. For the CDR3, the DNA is TGTGCCAGCAGTCTTACGGTTAGCTCCTACGAGCAGTACTTC.

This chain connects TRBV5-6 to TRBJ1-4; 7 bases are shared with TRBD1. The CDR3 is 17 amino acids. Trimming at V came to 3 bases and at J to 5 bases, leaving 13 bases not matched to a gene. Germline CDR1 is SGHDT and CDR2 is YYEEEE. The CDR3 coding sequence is TGTGCCAGCAGCTGGACCCGATCGGGGACAGCGAATGAAAAACTGTTTTTT. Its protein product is CASSWTRSGTANEKLFF.

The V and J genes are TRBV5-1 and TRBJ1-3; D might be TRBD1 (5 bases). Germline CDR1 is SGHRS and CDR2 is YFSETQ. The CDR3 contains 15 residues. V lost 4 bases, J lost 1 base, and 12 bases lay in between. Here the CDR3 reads CASSPGFSSGNTIYF. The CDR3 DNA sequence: TGCGCCAGCAGCCCAGGGTTTTCTTCTGGAAACACCATATATTTT. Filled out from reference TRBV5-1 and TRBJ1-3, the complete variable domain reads KAGVTQTPRYLIKTRGQQVTLSCSPISGHRSVSWYQQTPGQGLQFLFEYFSETQRNKGNFPGRFSGRQFSNSRSEMNVSTLELGDSALYLCASSPGFSSGNTIYFGEGSWLTVV.

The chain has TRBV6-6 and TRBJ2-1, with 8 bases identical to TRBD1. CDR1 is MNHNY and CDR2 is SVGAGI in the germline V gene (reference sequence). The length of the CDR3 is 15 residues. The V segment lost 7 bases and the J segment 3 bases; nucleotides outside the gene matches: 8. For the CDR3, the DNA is TGTGCCAGCACTAAGGACAGGGCCGGCTACAATGAGCAGTTCTTC. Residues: CASTKDRAGYNEQFF.

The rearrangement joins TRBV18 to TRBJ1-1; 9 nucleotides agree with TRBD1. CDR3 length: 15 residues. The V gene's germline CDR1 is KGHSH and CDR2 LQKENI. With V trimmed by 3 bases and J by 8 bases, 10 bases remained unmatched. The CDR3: CASSPSGQGTTEAFF. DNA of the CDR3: TGTGCCAGCTCACCGTCCGGACAGGGGACCACGGAAGCTTTCTTT.

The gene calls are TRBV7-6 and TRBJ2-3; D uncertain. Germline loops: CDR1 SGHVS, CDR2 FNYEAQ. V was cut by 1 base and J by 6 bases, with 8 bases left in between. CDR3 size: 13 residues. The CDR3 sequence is CASSLGRLDTQYF. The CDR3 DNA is TGTGCCAGCAGCTTAGGTCGTCTGGATACGCAGTATTTT.

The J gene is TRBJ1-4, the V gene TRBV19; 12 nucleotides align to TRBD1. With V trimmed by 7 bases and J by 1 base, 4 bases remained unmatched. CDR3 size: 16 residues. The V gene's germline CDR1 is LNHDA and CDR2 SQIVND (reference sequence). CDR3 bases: TGTGCCAGTACACGGGACAGGGGGCTAACTAATGAAAAACTGTTTTTT. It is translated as CASTRDRGLTNEKLFF.

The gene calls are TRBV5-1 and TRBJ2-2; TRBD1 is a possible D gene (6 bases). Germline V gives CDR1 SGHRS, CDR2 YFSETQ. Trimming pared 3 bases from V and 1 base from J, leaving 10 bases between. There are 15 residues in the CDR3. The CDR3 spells CASSSGQMNTGELFF. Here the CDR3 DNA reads TGCGCCAGCAGCTCCGGACAGATGAACACCGGGGAGCTGTTTTTT.

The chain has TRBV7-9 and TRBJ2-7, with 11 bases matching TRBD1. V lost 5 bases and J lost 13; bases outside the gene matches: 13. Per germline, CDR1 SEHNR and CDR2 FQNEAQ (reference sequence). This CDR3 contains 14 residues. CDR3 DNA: TGTGCCAGCAGCCCCGGACAGGGGGCGTTGCCCCATTACTTC. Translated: CASSPGQGALPHYF.

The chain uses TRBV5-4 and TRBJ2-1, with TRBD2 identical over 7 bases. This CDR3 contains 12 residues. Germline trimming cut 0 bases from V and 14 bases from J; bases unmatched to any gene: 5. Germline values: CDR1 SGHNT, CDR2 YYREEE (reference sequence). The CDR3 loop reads CASSLDGGGKFF. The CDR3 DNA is TGTGCCAGCAGCTTGGATGGGGGGGGAAAGTTCTTC.

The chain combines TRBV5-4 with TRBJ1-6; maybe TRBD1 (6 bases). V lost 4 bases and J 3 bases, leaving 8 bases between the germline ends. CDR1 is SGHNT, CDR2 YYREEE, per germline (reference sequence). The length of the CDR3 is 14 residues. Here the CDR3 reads CASSVDSYNSPLHF. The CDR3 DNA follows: TGTGCCAGCAGCGTGGACAGCTATAATTCACCCCTCCACTTT.

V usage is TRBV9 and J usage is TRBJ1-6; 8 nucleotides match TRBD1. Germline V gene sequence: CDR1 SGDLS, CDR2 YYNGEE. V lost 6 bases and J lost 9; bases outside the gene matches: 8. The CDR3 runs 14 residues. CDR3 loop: CASTVGQGSSPLHF. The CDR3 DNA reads TGTGCCAGCACCGTTGGACAGGGCAGTTCACCCCTCCACTTT.

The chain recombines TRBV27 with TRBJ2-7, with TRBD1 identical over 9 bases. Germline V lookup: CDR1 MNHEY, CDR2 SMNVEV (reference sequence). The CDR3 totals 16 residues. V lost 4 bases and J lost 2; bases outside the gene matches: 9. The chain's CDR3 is CASSWSWDRATYEQYF. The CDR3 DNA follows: TGTGCCAGCAGTTGGTCGTGGGACAGGGCCACCTACGAGCAGTACTTC.

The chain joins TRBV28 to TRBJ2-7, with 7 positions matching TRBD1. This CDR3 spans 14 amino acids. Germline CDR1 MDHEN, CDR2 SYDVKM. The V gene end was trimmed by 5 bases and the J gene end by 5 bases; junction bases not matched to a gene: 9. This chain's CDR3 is CASSPPNRGNEQYF. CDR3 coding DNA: TGTGCCAGCAGTCCCCCAAACAGGGGAAACGAGCAGTACTTC.

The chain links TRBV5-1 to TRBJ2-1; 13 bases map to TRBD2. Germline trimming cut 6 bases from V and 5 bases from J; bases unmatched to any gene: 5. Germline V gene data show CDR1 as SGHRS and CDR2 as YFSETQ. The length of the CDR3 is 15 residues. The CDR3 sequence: CASTPGTSGDNEQFF. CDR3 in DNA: TGCGCCAGCACCCCCGGGACTAGCGGGGACAATGAGCAGTTCTTC. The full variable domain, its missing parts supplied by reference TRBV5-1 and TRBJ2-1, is KAGVTQTPRYLIKTRGQQVTLSCSPISGHRSVSWYQQTPGQGLQFLFEYFSETQRNKGNFPGRFSGRQFSNSRSEMNVSTLELGDSALYLCASTPGTSGDNEQFFGPGTRLTVL.

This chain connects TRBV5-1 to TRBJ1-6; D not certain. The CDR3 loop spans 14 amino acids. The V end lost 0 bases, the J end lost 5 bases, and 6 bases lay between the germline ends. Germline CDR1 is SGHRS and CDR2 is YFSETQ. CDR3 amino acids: CASSLDQNNSPLHF. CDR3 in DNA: TGCGCCAGCAGCTTGGACCAGAATAATTCACCCCTCCACTTT.

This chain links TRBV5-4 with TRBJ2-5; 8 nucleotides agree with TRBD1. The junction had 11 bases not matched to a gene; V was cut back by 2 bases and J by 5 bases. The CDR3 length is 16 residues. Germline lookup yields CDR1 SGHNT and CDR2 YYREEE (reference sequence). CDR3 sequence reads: CASSFRTGLNLETQYF. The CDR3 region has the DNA TGTGCCAGCAGCTTCCGGACAGGGTTAAACCTGGAGACCCAGTACTTC.

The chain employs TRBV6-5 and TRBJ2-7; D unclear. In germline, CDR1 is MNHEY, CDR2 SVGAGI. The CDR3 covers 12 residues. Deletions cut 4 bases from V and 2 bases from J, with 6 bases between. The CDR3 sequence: CASSSSPYEQYF. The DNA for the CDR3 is TGTGCCAGCAGTTCCAGTCCCTACGAGCAGTACTTC.

CDR3 DNA: TGTGCCAGCAGCCCTGGACAGGGATACCTTCAGCCCCAGCATTTT. It is translated as CASSPGQGYLQPQHF. J is TRBJ1-5 and V is TRBV6-5; 8 nucleotides align to TRBD1. The CDR3 has 15 residues. The germline gives CDR1 MNHEY, CDR2 SVGAGI. V lost 6 bases and J lost 6; bases outside the gene matches: 10.

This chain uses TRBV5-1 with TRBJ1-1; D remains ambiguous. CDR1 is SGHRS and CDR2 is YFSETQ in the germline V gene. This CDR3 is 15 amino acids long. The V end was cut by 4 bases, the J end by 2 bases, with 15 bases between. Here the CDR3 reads CASSAVAGGNTEAFF. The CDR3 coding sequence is TGCGCCAGCAGCGCCGTGGCCGGAGGAAACACTGAAGCTTTCTTT.